This T cell receptor beta chain is from a study of blood T cell repertoires in COVID-19. About the research overall: Sources were T cells, B-cell-depleted T cells, or PBMCs; the material itself was cDNA or gDNA.

Per the original methods: Researchers report that nucleated cell counts were estimated from reference gene primer amplification. TCRdb's table, derived via immunoSEQ multiplex PCR, lists solely in-frame clones and lacks some. The DNA was the basis for D and trimming; V, J and clone size are from that table. The profile shows about 250,000 clones, roughly 82% of them singletons. The ends were cut back, 0 bases at V and 1 base at J, with 10 bases in the middle. The CDR3 length is 16 residues. Germline V gives CDR1 MNHEY, CDR2 SVGAGI. The sequenced material came from peripheral blood. The V and J genes are TRBV6-5 and TRBJ1-5; D is ambiguous. The receptor's source is a woman between 65 and 79 years old with acute or convalescent COVID-19. DNA for the CDR3: TGTGCCAGCAGTTACTCGCGGGTTAGCAGCAATCAGCCCCAGCATTTT. Protein: CASSYSRVSSNQPQHF.